This TCR beta chain was profiled in a study of control samples from healthy donors and cancer patients. The V segment lost 3 bases and the J segment 5 bases; nucleotides outside the gene matches: 10. The CDR3 is made up of 17 amino acids. Germline V gene lookup returns CDR1 MDHEN and CDR2 SYDVKM. Produced via immunoSEQ multiplex PCR; TCRdb's table is partial and in-frame only. The sample lists about 86,000 clones; around nine tenths were seen once. The V call is TRBV28, the J call TRBJ2-3; 11 bases agree with TRBD2. The receptor comes from a woman in her fifties or sixties with colorectal cancer. The sample taken for sequencing was PBMCs. The CDR3 here is CASSFSGGAFHKDTQYF. CDR3 coding DNA: TGTGCCAGCAGTTTTAGCGGGGGGGCCTTTCATAAAGATACGCAGTATTTT.